These 16 T cell receptor beta chains were all obtained from the same sample, sequenced in a study of cytomegalovirus exposure and HLA in healthy donors. Some clones are missing from TCRdb's copy, which holds only in-frame ones; the method was immunoSEQ multiplex PCR. The sample shows 150,000 to 200,000 clones, approximately 88% of them seen only once. Sequencing was performed on PBMCs. Source of these receptors: a man aged 25 to 40 in good health and CMV-seropositive.

The V call is TRBV29-1, the J call TRBJ2-5; TRBD1 might be the D (6 bases). CDR1 and CDR2 (germline): SQVTM, ANQGSEA. CDR3 length equals 11 residues. Trimming pared 4 bases from V and 7 bases from J, leaving 10 bases between. The CDR3 spells CSVALGGTQYF. The CDR3 DNA reads as TGCAGCGTTGCCCTAGGGGGGACCCAGTACTTC.

This chain connects TRBV7-9 to TRBJ1-2; TRBD1 agrees at 7 bases. This CDR3 is 13 amino acids long. Unmatched junction bases numbered 3, after V lost 5 bases and J lost 3 bases. Germline CDR1 and CDR2: SEHNR and FQNEAQ (reference sequence). The CDR3 sequence is CASSPGGDYGYTF. In nucleotides, the CDR3 is TGTGCCAGCAGCCCAGGGGGTGACTATGGCTACACCTTC.

The J gene is TRBJ2-7, the V gene TRBV19, with 7 bases matching TRBD1. J was trimmed by 9 bases and V by 2 bases; bases with no gene match: 10. The germline gives CDR1 LNHDA, CDR2 SQIVND (reference sequence). The CDR3 contains 14 residues. DNA of the CDR3: TGTGCCAGTAGTATATCACAGGGGAATAAAGGGCAGTACTTC. Its translation: CASSISQGNKGQYF.

This chain links TRBV18 with TRBJ1-4; 7 bases fit TRBD1. This CDR3 has 16 residues. V shed 2 bases, J shed 5 bases, and the junction held 8 bases outside the gene matches. The germline gives CDR1 KGHSH, CDR2 LQKENI. As DNA, the CDR3 is TGTGCCAGCTCACCATTTTTCGGCAGGGGGAATGAAAAACTGTTTTTT. It yields the protein CASSPFFGRGNEKLFF.

The J gene is TRBJ1-1, the V gene TRBV28; 9 nucleotides align to TRBD1. CDR3 length equals 14 residues. The germline V gene has CDR1 MDHEN and CDR2 SYDVKM. Losses at the gene ends were 4 bases for V and 7 bases for J; bases not matched to a gene: 7. The CDR3, as DNA: TGTGCCAGCAGTTCGGGGACAGGGATTTATGAAGCTTTCTTT. This encodes CASSSGTGIYEAFF. The full variable domain, completed using reference TRBV28 and TRBJ1-1, is DVKVTQSSRYLVKRTGEKVFLECVQDMDHENMFWYRQDPGLGLRLIYFSYDVKMKEKGDIPEGYSVSREKKERFSLILESASTNQTSMYLCASSSGTGIYEAFFGQGTRLTVV.

The chain combines TRBV28 with TRBJ2-1; TRBD2 matches 9 bases. Germline-derived CDR1 and CDR2 are MDHEN and SYDVKM. After removal of 2 bases from V and 3 bases from J, the junction contained 5 bases not matched to a gene. This CDR3 region has 16 residues. The CDR3 sequence is CASSLTLAGVYNEQFF. The DNA for the CDR3 is TGTGCCAGCAGTTTAACATTAGCGGGAGTCTACAATGAGCAGTTCTTC.

The table lists this clone with a few counts. J is TRBJ2-7 and V is TRBV2, with D unclear. The germline V gene has CDR1 SNHLY and CDR2 FYNNEI. The CDR3 sequence is 10 residues long. Trimming shortened V by 8 bases and J by 3 bases, and 5 bases separated the two germline ends. The CDR3 reads CASRGYEQYF. CDR3 DNA: TGTGCCAGCCGAGGCTACGAGCAGTACTTC.

V is TRBV13 and J is TRBJ2-3, with D hard to call. V shed 2 bases and J shed 1 base, with 7 bases lying between them. CDR1 PRHDT and CDR2 FYEKMQ come from the germline V gene (reference sequence). The CDR3 has 14 residues. The CDR3 region has the DNA TGTGCCAGCAGCTTAAACCAGGGCACAGATACGCAGTATTTT. It is translated as CASSLNQGTDTQYF. Drawing the rest from reference TRBV13 and TRBJ2-3, the complete variable domain is AAGVIQSPRHLIKEKRETATLKCYPIPRHDTVYWYQQGPGQDPQFLISFYEKMQSDKGSIPDRFSAQQFSDYHSELNMSSLELGDSALYFCASSLNQGTDTQYFGPGTRLTVL.

The CDR3 spells CASSWGLAGSTDTQYF. The CDR3 nucleotides read TGCGCCAGCAGCTGGGGACTAGCGGGAAGCACAGATACGCAGTATTTT. V and J are TRBV5-1 and TRBJ2-3; 13 bases line up with TRBD2. Unmatched junction bases numbered 1, after V lost 3 bases and J lost 0 bases. The CDR3 extends over 16 amino acids. CDR1 SGHRS and CDR2 YFSETQ come from the germline V gene.

This chain joins TRBV7-9 and TRBJ2-3; D call uncertain. The V gene's germline CDR1 is SEHNR and CDR2 FQNEAQ (reference sequence). Trimming shortened V by 5 bases and J by 5 bases, and 14 bases separated the two germline ends. The CDR3 is 14 residues long. In DNA, the CDR3 is TGTGCCAGCAGCCATACCGCGGCCGGAGATACGCAGTATTTT. It yields the protein CASSHTAAGDTQYF.

V and J are TRBV27 and TRBJ2-1, with a possible D match to TRBD1 (6 bases). The germline gives CDR1 MNHEY, CDR2 SMNVEV (reference sequence). V lost 6 bases and J 0 bases, leaving 15 bases between the germline ends. The CDR3 runs 16 residues. As DNA, the CDR3 is TGTGCCAGCAGCAAGACCAGGGGCGGCTCCTACAATGAGCAGTTCTTC. Protein product: CASSKTRGGSYNEQFF.

V is TRBV28 and J is TRBJ1-1; D is uncertain. V shed 8 bases and J shed 3 bases, with 7 bases lying between them. Looked up from germline, CDR1 is MDHEN and CDR2 is SYDVKM. The CDR3 contains 11 residues. The CDR3 nucleotides are TGTGCCAGCGGCAGGTACACTGAAGCTTTCTTT. Translating it yields CASGRYTEAFF.

The chain couples TRBV11-2 to TRBJ2-1, with TRBD2 matching 13 bases. J lost 8 bases, V lost 5 bases, and 6 bases had no gene match. The germline V gene encodes CDR1 SGHAT and CDR2 FQNNGV. This CDR3 has 15 residues. CDR3 in DNA: TGTGCCAGCAGCAGGACTAGCGGGAGAGAGGATGAGCAGTTCTTC. Residues: CASSRTSGREDEQFF.

The V call is TRBV7-9, the J call TRBJ1-3; TRBD1 might be the D (5 bases). Trimming took 1 base from V and 5 from J, leaving 9 bases between them. The CDR3 is 14 residues long. Germline-derived CDR1 and CDR2 are SEHNR and FQNEAQ (reference sequence). The CDR3 here is CASSLGTSRNTIYF. CDR3 DNA sequence: TGTGCCAGCAGCTTAGGGACAAGCCGAAACACCATATATTTT.

The rearrangement uses TRBV5-1 and TRBJ2-1; tentative D call: TRBD2 (6 bases). The CDR3 runs 20 residues. Deletions cut 4 bases from V and 8 bases from J, with 34 bases between. Looked up from germline, CDR1 is SGHRS and CDR2 is YFSETQ. DNA of the CDR3: TGCGCCAGCAGCCTGCCCAAGCCGATTAAGCGGGCGCGGGTCGCCCATGAGCAGTTCTTC. The encoded protein is CASSLPKPIKRARVAHEQFF.

The rearrangement links TRBV18 to TRBJ2-5, with a weak D call TRBD2 (5 bases). CDR1 is KGHSH and CDR2 is LQKENI in the germline V gene. CDR3 size: 13 residues. V lost 2 bases and J lost 4, with 8 bases in between. The CDR3 bases are TGTGCCAGCTCACCATCGGGAACAGAGACCCAGTACTTC. As protein: CASSPSGTETQYF.